This TCR beta chain was recovered during a study of OX40 agonist ivuxolimab in advanced cancers. The wider study: The dose-escalation group included hepatocellular carcinoma, melanoma, renal cell carcinoma and head and neck cancer. Study observations and caveats: In general, CD8+ T cells held more expanded clones than CD4+ did, on average.

TCRdb keeps only in-frame clones here, not all; method: immunoSEQ multiplex PCR. The sample lists some 45,000 clones; 70% to 90% were seen once. Regarding this clone: Its target is unknown.

Germline loops: CDR1 MDHEN, CDR2 SYDVKM. This CDR3 has 12 residues. Trimming cost V 6 bases and J 5 bases, with 10 bases left between them. The receptor's source is an adult with an advanced solid tumor such as melanoma, head and neck, liver or kidney cancer. The source was CD4+ or CD8+ T cells sorted from blood, collected in a trial of the OX40 agonist ivuxolimab. The V and J genes are TRBV28 and TRBJ1-2; D is undetermined. The CDR3 nucleotides are TGTGCCAGCAGACATACAGTGTATGGCTACACCTTC. This encodes CASRHTVYGYTF.